This T cell receptor (beta chain) emerged from a study of shared clonotypes between healthy human individuals. Across the study: The plates for each donor numbered three CD4 naive, three CD4 memory, two CD8 naive and one CD8 memory. The study, taken as a whole, reports: On the whole, naive subsets had larger estimated richness than memory subsets had.

Measured with immunoSEQ multiplex PCR; TCRdb has only the in-frame clones, and not every one. The sample records 1.5 million to 2.5 million clones, about 95% being singletons. The V end lost 1 base, the J end lost 13 bases, and 8 bases lay between the germline ends. The CDR3 is 11 amino acids. The V gene's germline CDR1 is SEHNR and CDR2 FQNEAQ (reference sequence). With regard to this clone: Its antigen remains unidentified.

In the naive CD8 group, cells lacked CD45RO and were positively selected for CCR7, so terminally differentiated effector memory CD45RA+ cells were left out. Study donors comprised healthy, HIV-negative adults devoid of recent acute infection or vaccination. The chain employs TRBV7-9 and TRBJ1-5; possible D gene TRBD1, 5 bases. Sequencing was carried out using naive CD8+ T cells sorted from blood. The receptor was derived from a man aged 18 to 29 in good health. CDR3 amino acids: CASSLDGTQHF. CDR3 nucleotide sequence: TGTGCCAGCAGCTTAGACGGGACTCAGCATTTT. The variable domain in full, completed from reference TRBV7-9 and TRBJ1-5, reads DTGVSQNPRHKITKRGQNVTFRCDPISEHNRLYWYRQTLGQGPEFLTYFQNEAQLEKSRLLSDRFSAERPKGSFSTLEIQRTEQGDSAMYLCASSLDGTQHFGDGTRLSIL.